This is a list of T cell receptor beta chains from one sample in a study of T cells in Graves' hyperthyroidism and ophthalmopathy. TCRdb redid the calling of the multiplex PCR reads with MiXCR, one entry per CDR3 protein. The sample holds some 600,000 distinct CDR3 sequences, roughly 13% seen once. Sequencing input: blood. Receptor source: a woman in her 30s with Graves' hyperthyroidism that later progressed to Graves' ophthalmopathy. CDR3s include the opening cysteine and the closing phenylalanine or tryptophan. A D gene is named only where the DNA matches it firmly. Not all rows give a size; the values are once, few, many and, for expanded clones, a class.

TRBJ1-6 | NA | TRBD1 | TRBV2 | CAGLQGAASPLHF | TGTGCCGGACTACAGGGGGCGGCTTCACCCCTCCACTTT
TRBJ1-2 | NA | NA | TRBV27 | CASTRLGGGDGYTF | TGTGCCAGCACCCGCCTGGGGGGCGGTGATGGCTACACCTTC
TRBJ1-1 | NA | NA | TRBV25-1 | CPGGGTEAFF | TGTCCTGGGGGAGGCACTGAAGCTTTCTTT
TRBJ1-2 | many | NA | TRBV24-1 | CATSGGGNGYTF | TGTGCCACCAGTGGAGGGGGAAATGGCTACACCTTC
TRBJ2-7 | many | TRBD2 | TRBV4-1 | CASSQEETSGYEQYF | TGCGCCAGCAGCCAAGAGGAGACTAGCGGTTACGAGCAGTACTTC
TRBJ2-1 | NA | TRBD1 | TRBV5-1 | CASTGGTGGPYNEQFF | TGCGCCAGCACTGGGGGGACAGGGGGGCCTTACAATGAGCAGTTCTTC
TRBJ2-1 | many | TRBD2 | TRBV12-3/TRBV12-4 | CASSLYSGKTNNEQFF | TGTGCCAGCAGTTTATATAGCGGGAAGACTAACAATGAGCAGTTCTTC
TRBJ2-5 | many | TRBD1 | TRBV24-1 | CATQGVSSSETQYF | TGTGCCACACAGGGGGTGAGTTCAAGTGAGACCCAGTACTTC
TRBJ1-5 | many | NA | TRBV28 | CASGQPQHF | TGTGCCAGCGGACAGCCCCAGCATTTT
TRBJ1-1 | many | NA | TRBV9 | CASSVGQMNTEAFF | TGTGCCAGCAGCGTAGGACAGATGAACACTGAAGCTTTCTTT
TRBJ2-3 | NA | NA | TRBV10-1 | CASSERQAGASTDTQYF | TGCGCCAGCAGTGAGCGTCAGGCCGGGGCCAGCACAGATACGCAGTATTTT
TRBJ2-7 | many | TRBD1 | TRBV28 | CASVTGGFYEQYF | TGTGCCAGCGTAACAGGGGGATTCTACGAGCAGTACTTC
TRBJ1-2 | many | NA | TRBV3-1 | CASSLQRIYGYTF | TGTGCCAGCAGCTTACAGAGAATTTATGGCTACACCTTC
TRBJ2-5 | many | TRBD2 | TRBV7-2 | CASSGTSGLSGETQYF | TGTGCCAGCAGCGGGACTAGCGGGCTGTCCGGGGAGACCCAGTACTTC
TRBJ1-1 | many | NA | TRBV11-3 | CASSLTLEEREAFF | TGTGCCAGCAGCTTAACTCTCGAGGAACGGGAAGCTTTCTTT
TRBJ2-5 | many | TRBD2 | TRBV7-9 | CASSLGAGVPETQYF | TGTGCCAGCAGCTTGGGAGCGGGAGTTCCAGAGACCCAGTACTTC